The 5 T cell receptor beta chains below all came from one sample that was sequenced in a study of T cell responses to AZD1222 COVID-19 vaccine. Repertoires were generated with immunoSEQ multiplex PCR, while TCRdb's copy carries only in-frame clones and drops some. The table has about 140,000 clones, over 75% seen once; the top ten hold roughly 1.5%. Sequenced here: peripheral blood, sampled on day 0 of AZD1222 vaccination. The receptors shown here come from an adult in good health.

This clone came up once. V and J are TRBV5-4 and TRBJ2-3, with TRBD2 matching 7 bases. The V segment lost 6 bases and the J segment 0 bases; nucleotides outside the gene matches: 10. Looked up from germline, CDR1 is SGHNT and CDR2 is YYREEE (reference sequence). This CDR3 is built from 16 residues. The CDR3 here is CASTPPGGRSTDTQYF. Written as DNA, the CDR3 is TGTGCCAGCACCCCCCCCGGCGGGAGAAGCACAGATACGCAGTATTTT.

The rearrangement joins TRBV5-1 to TRBJ1-2; a weak D match, TRBD1 (5 bases). Trimming left V 5 bases short and J 5 bases short, with 19 bases between. CDR1 and CDR2 from the germline V gene are SGHRS and YFSETQ. The CDR3 loop spans 15 amino acids. As DNA, the CDR3 is TGCGCCAGCAGATTGCAGACAGATGATCGATATGGCTACACCTTC. It specifies CASRLQTDDRYGYTF.

This rearrangement joins TRBV28 to TRBJ2-2, with 11 bases that match TRBD1. The CDR3 contains 16 residues. V shed 6 bases, J shed 4 bases, and the junction held 7 bases outside the gene matches. Per the germline V gene, CDR1 is MDHEN and CDR2 is SYDVKM. The CDR3 DNA reads TGTGCCAGCAGGTTTAGCGGGACAGGGGGCACCGGGGAGCTGTTTTTT. Translated: CASRFSGTGGTGELFF.

CDR3 protein: CATSDSGTTAFRELFF. CDR3 DNA: TGTGCCACCAGTGATTCCGGGACTACCGCCTTTCGGGAGCTGTTTTTT. The chain recombines TRBV24-1 with TRBJ2-2; the match to TRBD2 covers 7 bases. Trimming cost V 2 bases and J 9 bases; bases outside gene matches: 11. The CDR3 totals 16 residues. From germline, CDR1 is KGHDR and CDR2 SFDVKD.

This clone has a single count. The chain recombines TRBV6-5 with TRBJ1-1, with no clear D. The germline CDR1 and CDR2 sequences are MNHEY and SVGAGI. Trimming left V 0 bases short and J 3 bases short, with 5 bases between. The CDR3 length is 13 residues. This CDR3 is CASSYSSDTEAFF. CDR3 coding DNA: TGTGCCAGCAGTTACTCTTCGGACACTGAAGCTTTCTTT.